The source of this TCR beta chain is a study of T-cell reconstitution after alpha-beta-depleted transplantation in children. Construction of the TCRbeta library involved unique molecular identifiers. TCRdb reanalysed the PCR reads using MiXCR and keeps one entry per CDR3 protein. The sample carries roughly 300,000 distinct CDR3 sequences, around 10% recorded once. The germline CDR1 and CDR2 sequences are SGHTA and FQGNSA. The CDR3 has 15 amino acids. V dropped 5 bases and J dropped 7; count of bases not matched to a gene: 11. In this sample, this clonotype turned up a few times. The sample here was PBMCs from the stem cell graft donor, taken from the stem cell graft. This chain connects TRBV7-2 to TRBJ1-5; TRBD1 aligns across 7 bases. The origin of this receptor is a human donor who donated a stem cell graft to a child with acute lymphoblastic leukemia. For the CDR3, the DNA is TGTGCCAGCAGCCTCAGACAGGGTATGCGACAGCCCCAGCATTTT. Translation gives CASSLRQGMRQPQHF. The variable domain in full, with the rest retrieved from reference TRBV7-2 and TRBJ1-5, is GAGVSQSPSNKVTEKGKDVELRCDPISGHTALYWYRQSLGQGLEFLIYFQGNSAPDKSGLPSDRFSAERTGGSVSTLTIQRTQQEDSAVYLCASSLRQGMRQPQHFGDGTRLSIL.